This is a list of T cell receptor beta chains from one sample in a study of blood T cell repertoires in COVID-19. Sequencing used immunoSEQ multiplex PCR; TCRdb keeps in-frame clones, though not all of them. The top ten clones hold 15% to 20% of a sample with fewer than 200,000 clones, approximately 86% of them seen once. The sequenced sample consisted of PBMCs or T cells enriched from blood (not recorded which). These receptors originate from a man aged 60 to 75 who had recovered from COVID-19. CDR3s include the opening cysteine and the closing phenylalanine or tryptophan. D genes are given only for firm matches. The listing skips clone size in some rows; elsewhere it reads once, few, many or a size class.

size,D,V,J,CDR3,DNA
-,TRBD2,TRBV5-4,TRBJ2-3,CASSLALGGTDTQYF,TGTGCCAGCAGCTTGGCCTTGGGAGGGACAGATACGCAGTATTTT
-,-,TRBV29-1,TRBJ1-4,CSVGRGTNEKLFF,TGCAGCGTTGGGAGAGGAACTAATGAAAAACTGTTTTTT
-,-,TRBV5-5,TRBJ1-5,CASSLSGSAVSQPQHF,TGTGCCAGCAGCTTGTCAGGGTCGGCAGTTAGTCAGCCCCAGCATTTT
-,TRBD2,TRBV5-4,TRBJ2-1,CASSPTSGPSYEQFF,TGTGCCAGCAGCCCGACTAGCGGCCCTAGCTATGAGCAGTTCTTC
-,-,TRBV3-1/TRBV3-2,TRBJ2-7,CASSQEWSEQYF,TGTGCCAGCAGCCAAGAGTGGAGTGAGCAGTACTTC
-,TRBD2,TRBV19,TRBJ2-7,CASSMGLAVSYEQYF,TGTGCCAGTAGTATGGGACTAGCGGTTTCCTACGAGCAGTACTTC
-,-,TRBV11-3,TRBJ2-3,CASSQGAQGSTDTQYF,TGTGCCAGCAGTCAGGGTGCGCAGGGGAGCACAGATACGCAGTATTTT
-,-,TRBV12-3/TRBV12-4,TRBJ2-7,CASRYFIYEQYF,TGTGCCAGCAGATATTTTATCTACGAGCAGTACTTC
once,-,TRBV28,TRBJ2-7,CASSLVVFPSSYEQYF,TGTGCCAGCAGTTTGGTCGTGTTTCCTAGCAGCTACGAGCAGTACTTC
-,-,TRBV5-5,TRBJ2-7,CASSPSGVYEQYF,TGTGCCAGCAGCCCGTCGGGAGTCTACGAGCAGTACTTC
-,TRBD1,TRBV2,TRBJ2-7,CASTYRGTYEQYF,TGTGCCAGCACTTACAGGGGGACCTACGAGCAGTACTTC
-,TRBD1,TRBV7-2,TRBJ2-3,CASSSRQGGRGDTQYF,TGTGCCAGCAGCTCGAGACAGGGCGGGCGCGGAGATACGCAGTATTTT
-,-,TRBV10-3,TRBJ2-7,CAISDGQPYEQYF,TGTGCCATCAGTGATGGACAGCCCTACGAGCAGTACTTC
-,-,TRBV27,TRBJ1-4,CASSNAGNEKLFF,TGTGCCAGCAGTAACGCGGGGAATGAAAAACTGTTTTTT
-,-,TRBV6-4,TRBJ2-5,CASSRLEGETQYF,TGTGCCAGCAGCCGCCTTGAGGGAGAGACCCAGTACTTC
-,TRBD2,TRBV5-1,TRBJ2-7,CASSLSGRAYEQYF,TGCGCCAGCAGCCTTAGCGGGAGGGCCTACGAGCAGTACTTC
-,TRBD1,TRBV5-1,TRBJ2-5,CASTPGQGPQETQYF,TGCGCCAGCACCCCGGGACAGGGGCCGCAAGAGACCCAGTACTTC
-,TRBD1,TRBV15,TRBJ2-7,CATSKQGPDSEQYF,TGTGCCACCAGCAAACAGGGGCCTGATAGCGAGCAGTACTTC
-,-,TRBV20-1,TRBJ2-3,CSADWEDTQYF,TGCAGTGCTGACTGGGAGGATACGCAGTATTTT
-,TRBD1,TRBV6-1,TRBJ2-7,CASSEALGQGGSEQYF,TGTGCCAGCAGTGAAGCGCTGGGACAGGGCGGTTCCGAGCAGTACTTC
-,-,TRBV11-2,TRBJ1-2,CASGKKLGHPTNYGYTF,TGTGCCAGCGGTAAAAAGCTGGGACATCCGACGAACTATGGCTACACCTTC
-,-,TRBV5-6,TRBJ2-7,CASSYATAGSEQYF,TGTGCCAGCAGCTATGCAACCGCCGGTAGCGAGCAGTACTTC
-,-,TRBV5-1,TRBJ2-7,CASSPTRGTYEQYF,TGCGCCAGCAGCCCGACCAGGGGCACCTACGAGCAGTACTTC
-,-,TRBV10-3,TRBJ2-5,CAISENGGGAETQYF,TGTGCCATCAGTGAGAATGGAGGAGGGGCAGAGACCCAGTACTTC
-,TRBD2,TRBV27,TRBJ2-3,CATIGRRGAGALPDTQYF,TGTGCCACCATCGGTCGCCGGGGAGCGGGAGCTCTCCCAGATACGCAGTATTTT
-,-,TRBV5-5,TRBJ2-7,CASSWTWTETYEQYF,TGTGCCAGCAGCTGGACTTGGACAGAGACCTACGAGCAGTACTTC
-,-,TRBV7-3,TRBJ2-1,CASSLGPGSYNEQFF,TGTGCCAGCAGCTTAGGACCGGGATCTTACAATGAGCAGTTCTTC
-,-,TRBV28,TRBJ1-5,CASSLRGRGNQPQHF,TGTGCCAGCAGTCTAAGAGGGAGGGGCAATCAGCCCCAGCATTTT
-,-,TRBV28,TRBJ1-5,CASQSSGGSGQPQHF,TGTGCCAGCCAATCCTCGGGGGGCTCAGGACAGCCCCAGCATTTT
few,-,TRBV27,TRBJ2-7,CASSFSASYEQYF,TGTGCCAGCAGTTTCAGTGCCTCCTACGAGCAGTACTTC
once,-,TRBV21-1,TRBJ2-7,CASSKRRQATYEQYF,TGTGCCAGCAGCAAAAGACGACAGGCCACCTACGAGCAGTACTTC
-,-,TRBV19,TRBJ1-5,CASISGPLSNQPQHF,TGTGCCAGTATTTCAGGCCCTCTTAGCAATCAGCCCCAGCATTTT
once,-,TRBV28,TRBJ1-5,CASSYRARNQPQHF,TGTGCCAGCAGTTACAGGGCACGCAATCAGCCCCAGCATTTT
-,-,TRBV7-8,TRBJ2-7,CASSLQGYEQYF,TGTGCCAGCAGCCTACAGGGATACGAGCAGTACTTC
few,-,TRBV6-5,TRBJ1-6,CASTQGDSPLHF,TGTGCCAGCACACAGGGAGATTCACCCCTCCACTTT
once,TRBD1,TRBV19,TRBJ1-4,CASSKPGQRNEKLFF,TGTGCCAGTAGTAAACCGGGACAGCGGAATGAAAAACTGTTTTTT
-,TRBD1,TRBV14,TRBJ1-1,CASSQGAGDRGRFEAFF,TGTGCCAGCAGCCAGGGGGCCGGGGACAGGGGGCGTTTTGAAGCTTTCTTT
once,-,TRBV27,TRBJ1-5,CASSLSVLARGQQPQHF,TGTGCCAGCAGTTTATCCGTGTTGGCCAGGGGTCAACAGCCCCAGCATTTT
-,-,TRBV5-5,TRBJ2-2,CASSSLTANTGELFF,TGTGCCAGCAGCTCACTCACAGCTAACACCGGGGAGCTGTTTTTT
-,TRBD1,TRBV7-9,TRBJ2-1,CASTSWTGTPSNEQFF,TGTGCCAGCACCTCCTGGACAGGGACGCCTTCCAATGAGCAGTTCTTC
-,-,TRBV3-1/TRBV3-2,TRBJ2-7,CASSQDMGPYEQYF,TGTGCCAGCAGCCAAGATATGGGGCCCTACGAGCAGTACTTC
-,-,TRBV19,TRBJ2-3,CASKSSADTDTQYF,TGTGCCAGTAAATCGTCAGCGGACACAGATACGCAGTATTTT
-,TRBD1,TRBV5-1,TRBJ2-7,CASSLGQGADEQYF,TGCGCCAGCAGCTTGGGACAGGGGGCCGACGAGCAGTACTTC
-,TRBD2,TRBV28,TRBJ2-7,CASSPGLAGTYEQYF,TGTGCCAGCAGTCCGGGACTAGCGGGTACTTACGAGCAGTACTTC
-,-,TRBV9,TRBJ1-2,CASSTHNYGYTF,TGTGCCAGCAGCACACATAACTATGGCTACACCTTC
-,TRBD2,TRBV6-5,TRBJ2-3,CASGGSGTDTQYF,TGTGCCAGCGGCGGGAGTGGGACAGATACGCAGTATTTT
many,TRBD1,TRBV11-3,TRBJ2-7,CASSHRDRANEQYF,TGTGCCAGCAGCCACCGGGACAGGGCCAACGAGCAGTACTTC
-,TRBD1,TRBV6-5,TRBJ1-1,CASTRDSLRTEAFF,TGTGCCAGCACCAGGGACAGTCTTCGGACTGAAGCTTTCTTT
-,TRBD2,TRBV5-4,TRBJ2-1,CASSSGVGGGSYNEQFF,TGTGCCAGCAGCTCCGGCGTTGGCGGGGGGTCCTACAATGAGCAGTTCTTC
-,TRBD1,TRBV10-1,TRBJ1-1,CASRVTGQGASEAFF,TGCGCCAGCAGAGTGACCGGGCAGGGGGCGTCTGAAGCTTTCTTT
-,-,TRBV13,TRBJ1-4,CASSLYHVTNEKLFF,TGTGCCAGCAGCCTCTACCATGTAACTAATGAAAAACTGTTTTTT
-,TRBD1,TRBV7-3,TRBJ2-1,CASSSTRGQFNEQFF,TGTGCCAGCAGCTCGACGAGGGGGCAATTCAATGAGCAGTTCTTC
-,TRBD2,TRBV10-3,TRBJ2-5,CATHGTSQLETQYF,TGTGCCACCCACGGGACTAGTCAGTTGGAGACCCAGTACTTC
-,-,TRBV24-1,TRBJ2-2,CATRTDNTGELFF,TGTGCCACCAGAACAGACAACACCGGGGAGCTGTTTTTT
-,TRBD2,TRBV7-9,TRBJ2-5,CASSLSTSGGETQYF,TGTGCCAGCAGCTTATCCACTAGCGGGGGTGAGACCCAGTACTTC
-,TRBD1,TRBV18,TRBJ2-2,CASSPKGQRNTGELFF,TGTGCCAGCTCACCTAAGGGACAGAGGAACACCGGGGAGCTGTTTTTT
-,-,TRBV7-3,TRBJ1-1,CASSFQGGEAFF,TGTGCCAGCAGCTTCCAGGGTGGTGAAGCTTTCTTT
-,TRBD1,TRBV5-6,TRBJ2-7,CASSLLLSLGQHQGPEQYF,TGTGCCAGCAGCTTGTTATTGAGCCTGGGACAGCATCAGGGGCCCGAGCAGTACTTC
-,-,TRBV13,TRBJ1-1,CATNRAIQVHRNRTEAFF,TGTGCCACTAACAGAGCCATACAGGTCCACCGTAACAGGACTGAAGCTTTCTTT
few,-,TRBV12-3/TRBV12-4,TRBJ2-7,CASRGPGRNEQYF,TGTGCCAGCAGAGGACCAGGGCGAAACGAGCAGTACTTC